The rows below give T cell receptor beta chains drawn from one sample of a study of blood T cells in healthy people across ages. TCRdb analysed the 5' RACE reads with MiXCR anew, one entry per CDR3 protein. The data contain nearly 1 million distinct CDR3 sequences, 45% to 60% of them seen just once; the ten biggest clones take up 20% to 25%. Sequencing input: blood. These receptors were collected from a woman aged 55-75 years in good health. CDR3s include the opening cysteine and the closing phenylalanine or tryptophan. The order of the fields is D gene, J gene, CDR3 length, clone size, V gene, CDR3 protein, CDR3 DNA. D genes are given only for firm matches. Size is stated for part of the rows, as once, few or many counts, or as a class when the clone is expanded.

D gene: TRBD2
J gene: TRBJ2-3
CDR3 length: 16
clone size: -
V gene: TRBV2
CDR3 protein: CASSGGLAGRTDTQYF
CDR3 DNA: TGTGCCAGCAGTGGAGGACTAGCGGGACGCACAGATACGCAGTATTTT

D gene: TRBD2
J gene: TRBJ2-1
CDR3 length: 17
clone size: -
V gene: TRBV7-8
CDR3 protein: CASSLARVGRSRDEQFF
CDR3 DNA: TGTGCCAGCAGCTTAGCGCGTGTCGGGAGGTCGAGGGATGAGCAGTTCTTC

D gene: TRBD1
J gene: TRBJ1-5
CDR3 length: 14
clone size: -
V gene: TRBV12-3/TRBV12-4
CDR3 protein: CASSGQGLGQPQHF
CDR3 DNA: TGTGCCAGCTCCGGACAGGGGCTGGGTCAGCCCCAGCATTTT

D gene: TRBD2
J gene: TRBJ2-3
CDR3 length: 18
clone size: -
V gene: TRBV4-2
CDR3 protein: CASTGGLAGPGVTDTQYF
CDR3 DNA: TGTGCCAGCACCGGCGGACTAGCGGGACCGGGGGTCACAGATACGCAGTATTTT

D gene: TRBD2
J gene: TRBJ2-7
CDR3 length: 17
clone size: -
V gene: TRBV4-1
CDR3 protein: CASSQDQSSGSSYEQYF
CDR3 DNA: TGCGCCAGCAGCCAAGATCAGTCTAGCGGGTCCTCCTACGAGCAGTACTTC

D gene: TRBD1
J gene: TRBJ2-4
CDR3 length: 22
clone size: -
V gene: TRBV11-1
CDR3 protein: CASSPGPLLGTAPVGAKNIQYF
CDR3 DNA: TGTGCCAGCAGCCCAGGCCCCCTTTTGGGGACAGCGCCAGTAGGGGCCAAAAACATTCAGTACTTC

D gene: -
J gene: TRBJ2-3
CDR3 length: 13
clone size: -
V gene: TRBV5-4
CDR3 protein: CATTGVGADTQYF
CDR3 DNA: TGTGCCACTACGGGAGTAGGGGCAGATACGCAGTATTTT

D gene: -
J gene: TRBJ1-1
CDR3 length: 14
clone size: -
V gene: TRBV11-2
CDR3 protein: CASSEGHGSTEAFF
CDR3 DNA: TGTGCCAGCAGCGAGGGACACGGATCCACTGAAGCTTTCTTT

D gene: TRBD2
J gene: TRBJ2-1
CDR3 length: 15
clone size: -
V gene: TRBV6-6
CDR3 protein: CASSYTSGSFNEQFF
CDR3 DNA: TGTGCCAGCAGCTATACTAGCGGGAGTTTCAATGAGCAGTTCTTC

D gene: -
J gene: TRBJ2-7
CDR3 length: 13
clone size: -
V gene: TRBV7-9
CDR3 protein: CASSFPRVGEQYF
CDR3 DNA: TGTGCCAGCAGCTTCCCCCGGGTGGGCGAGCAGTACTTC

D gene: TRBD2
J gene: TRBJ2-2
CDR3 length: 20
clone size: -
V gene: TRBV5-1
CDR3 protein: CASSLGGRAGGGRNTGELFF
CDR3 DNA: TGCGCCAGCAGCTTGGGTGGTCGAGCGGGAGGAGGTCGAAACACCGGGGAGCTGTTTTTT

D gene: -
J gene: TRBJ2-5
CDR3 length: 15
clone size: -
V gene: TRBV27
CDR3 protein: CASSLTFGPEETQYF
CDR3 DNA: TGTGCCAGCAGTTTAACCTTCGGGCCAGAAGAGACCCAGTACTTC

D gene: TRBD1
J gene: TRBJ2-7
CDR3 length: 16
clone size: few
V gene: TRBV4-1
CDR3 protein: CASSQDWGQGTHEQYF
CDR3 DNA: TGCGCCAGCAGCCAAGATTGGGGACAGGGAACCCACGAGCAGTACTTC

D gene: TRBD1
J gene: TRBJ2-5
CDR3 length: 13
clone size: -
V gene: TRBV2
CDR3 protein: CASFRGRQETQYF
CDR3 DNA: TGTGCCAGCTTTAGGGGGCGGCAAGAGACCCAGTACTTC

D gene: TRBD2
J gene: TRBJ2-1
CDR3 length: 17
clone size: few
V gene: TRBV9
CDR3 protein: CASSVEPPSGSYNEQFF
CDR3 DNA: TGTGCCAGCAGCGTAGAGCCTCCGAGCGGGAGCTACAATGAGCAGTTCTTC

D gene: -
J gene: TRBJ1-3
CDR3 length: 17
clone size: -
V gene: TRBV6-4
CDR3 protein: CASSDSSRDTSGNTIYF
CDR3 DNA: TGTGCCAGCAGTGACTCTAGCCGGGACACCTCTGGAAACACCATATATTTT

D gene: -
J gene: TRBJ2-5
CDR3 length: 14
clone size: -
V gene: TRBV4-1
CDR3 protein: CASSQGSPQETQYF
CDR3 DNA: TGCGCCAGCAGCCAAGGGAGTCCGCAGGAGACCCAGTACTTC

D gene: -
J gene: TRBJ2-5
CDR3 length: 11
clone size: few
V gene: TRBV20-1
CDR3 protein: CSASWSETQYF
CDR3 DNA: TGCAGTGCTAGTTGGTCTGAGACCCAGTACTTC

D gene: TRBD2
J gene: TRBJ2-1
CDR3 length: 17
clone size: -
V gene: TRBV7-2
CDR3 protein: CASSLRAGTSGTHEQFF
CDR3 DNA: TGTGCCAGCAGCTTACGGGCCGGGACTAGCGGTACTCATGAGCAGTTCTTC

D gene: -
J gene: TRBJ2-7
CDR3 length: 13
clone size: -
V gene: TRBV2
CDR3 protein: CASRGFGAYEQYF
CDR3 DNA: TGTGCCAGCAGGGGGTTTGGCGCCTACGAGCAGTACTTC

D gene: TRBD1
J gene: TRBJ2-1
CDR3 length: 15
clone size: few
V gene: TRBV12-3/TRBV12-4
CDR3 protein: CASRRGGSNVNEQFF
CDR3 DNA: TGTGCCAGCAGACGAGGGGGCTCCAACGTCAATGAGCAGTTCTTC

D gene: TRBD2
J gene: TRBJ2-1
CDR3 length: 15
clone size: -
V gene: TRBV3-1
CDR3 protein: CASSLLLAAYNEQFF
CDR3 DNA: TGTGCCAGCAGCCTCCTGCTAGCGGCCTACAATGAGCAGTTCTTC

D gene: -
J gene: TRBJ2-2
CDR3 length: 15
clone size: -
V gene: TRBV29-1
CDR3 protein: CSVERGTAGTGELFF
CDR3 DNA: TGCAGCGTTGAGCGCGGGACAGCAGGCACCGGGGAGCTGTTTTTT

D gene: TRBD2
J gene: TRBJ2-1
CDR3 length: 15
clone size: -
V gene: TRBV5-1
CDR3 protein: CASSLVTSGMNEQFF
CDR3 DNA: TGCGCCAGCAGCTTGGTTACTAGCGGGATGAATGAGCAGTTCTTC

D gene: -
J gene: TRBJ1-4
CDR3 length: 18
clone size: -
V gene: TRBV28
CDR3 protein: CASSPTKIQGLLNEKLFF
CDR3 DNA: TGTGCCAGCAGCCCCACGAAAATCCAGGGCCTACTTAATGAAAAACTGTTTTTT

D gene: -
J gene: TRBJ2-3
CDR3 length: 12
clone size: -
V gene: TRBV29-1
CDR3 protein: CSAPVRTDTRYF
CDR3 DNA: TGCAGCGCCCCAGTCAGGACAGATACGCGGTATTTT

D gene: -
J gene: TRBJ2-7
CDR3 length: 12
clone size: -
V gene: TRBV28
CDR3 protein: CASSLPREEQYF
CDR3 DNA: TGTGCCAGCAGTTTACCCAGGGAGGAGCAGTACTTC

D gene: TRBD1
J gene: TRBJ2-3
CDR3 length: 16
clone size: few
V gene: TRBV11-3
CDR3 protein: CASSPGQGANLDTQYF
CDR3 DNA: TGTGCCAGCAGCCCTGGACAGGGGGCGAACTTAGATACGCAGTATTTT

D gene: TRBD1
J gene: TRBJ2-1
CDR3 length: 13
clone size: few
V gene: TRBV12-3/TRBV12-4
CDR3 protein: CASSPTGGGEQFF
CDR3 DNA: TGTGCCAGCAGCCCGACAGGGGGGGGTGAGCAGTTCTTC

D gene: TRBD2
J gene: TRBJ2-2
CDR3 length: 15
clone size: -
V gene: TRBV12-3/TRBV12-4
CDR3 protein: CASSSSGVITGELFF
CDR3 DNA: TGTGCCAGCAGTTCCAGCGGGGTTATAACCGGGGAGCTGTTTTTT

D gene: TRBD1
J gene: TRBJ1-2
CDR3 length: 13
clone size: -
V gene: TRBV2
CDR3 protein: CASSVRQGAGYTF
CDR3 DNA: TGTGCCAGCAGTGTGCGACAGGGAGCTGGCTACACCTTC

D gene: TRBD1
J gene: TRBJ2-7
CDR3 length: 15
clone size: -
V gene: TRBV20-1
CDR3 protein: CSARAWDRGPHEQYF
CDR3 DNA: TGCAGTGCCAGAGCCTGGGACAGGGGGCCCCACGAGCAGTACTTC

D gene: -
J gene: TRBJ1-6
CDR3 length: 15
clone size: -
V gene: TRBV6-2/TRBV6-3
CDR3 protein: CASRPIDRTNSPLHF
CDR3 DNA: TGTGCCAGCAGGCCGATCGACAGAACTAATTCACCCCTCCACTTT

D gene: TRBD1
J gene: TRBJ2-1
CDR3 length: 14
clone size: -
V gene: TRBV5-1
CDR3 protein: CASSSGTGRNEQFF
CDR3 DNA: TGCGCCAGCAGCTCCGGGACAGGGAGGAATGAGCAGTTCTTC

D gene: -
J gene: TRBJ1-4
CDR3 length: 15
clone size: -
V gene: TRBV2
CDR3 protein: CASSSLPGENEKLFF
CDR3 DNA: TGTGCCAGCAGCAGTCTGCCAGGGGAGAATGAAAAACTGTTTTTT

D gene: -
J gene: TRBJ2-5
CDR3 length: 13
clone size: -
V gene: TRBV29-1
CDR3 protein: CSGGRSGRETQYF
CDR3 DNA: TGCAGCGGAGGTCGGTCGGGGAGGGAGACCCAGTACTTC

D gene: -
J gene: TRBJ2-5
CDR3 length: 14
clone size: -
V gene: TRBV28
CDR3 protein: CASSGNGYQETQYF
CDR3 DNA: TGTGCCAGCAGTGGTAACGGGTACCAAGAGACCCAGTACTTC